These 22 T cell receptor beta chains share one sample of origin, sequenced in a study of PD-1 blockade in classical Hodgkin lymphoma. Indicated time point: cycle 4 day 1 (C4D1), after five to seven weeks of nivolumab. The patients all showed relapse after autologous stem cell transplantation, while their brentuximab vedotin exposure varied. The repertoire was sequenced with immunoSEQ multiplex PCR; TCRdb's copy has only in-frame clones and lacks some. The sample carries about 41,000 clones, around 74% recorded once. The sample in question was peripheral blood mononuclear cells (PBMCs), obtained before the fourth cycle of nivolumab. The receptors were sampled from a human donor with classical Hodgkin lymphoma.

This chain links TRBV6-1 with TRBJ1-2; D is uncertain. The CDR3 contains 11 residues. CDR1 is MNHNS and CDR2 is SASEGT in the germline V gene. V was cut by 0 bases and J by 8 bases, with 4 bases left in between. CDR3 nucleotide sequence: TGTGCCAGCAGTGAAGCTTGGGGCTACACCTTC. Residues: CASSEAWGYTF.

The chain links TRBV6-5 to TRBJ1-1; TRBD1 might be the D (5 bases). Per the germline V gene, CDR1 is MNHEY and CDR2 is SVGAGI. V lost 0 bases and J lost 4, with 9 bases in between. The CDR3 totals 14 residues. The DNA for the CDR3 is TGTGCCAGCAGTTACTCGACTGGGGGCACTGAAGCTTTCTTT. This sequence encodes CASSYSTGGTEAFF.

The CDR3 DNA sequence: TGTGCCAGCAGAACCGACGGGACGCCTAATGAAAAACTGTTTTTT. It specifies CASRTDGTPNEKLFF. The chain carries TRBV27 and TRBJ1-4, with D possibly being TRBD1 (5 bases). Germline V CDR1 and CDR2: MNHEY, SMNVEV (reference sequence). The CDR3 sequence is 15 residues long. V was pared by 6 bases and J by 3 bases, with 14 bases between.

The CDR3 spells CASRLQGRSFF. The DNA for the CDR3 is TGTGCCAGCAGACTACAGGGAAGGTCTTTCTTT. This chain links TRBV6-1 with TRBJ1-1; tentatively, D is TRBD1 (6 bases). The CDR3 spans 11 residues. The germline V gene has CDR1 MNHNS and CDR2 SASEGT. Trimming shortened V by 6 bases and J by 12 bases, and 14 bases separated the two germline ends.

This chain's CDR3 is CASSATWAGEHNEQFF. Here the CDR3 DNA reads TGTGCCAGCAGCGCCACGTGGGCAGGAGAACACAATGAGCAGTTCTTC. The rearrangement uses TRBV5-6 and TRBJ2-1; no reliable D call. CDR1 is SGHDT and CDR2 is YYEEEE in the germline V gene. The V and J ends lost 4 bases and 5 bases respectively, with 19 bases between them. This CDR3 is built from 16 residues. Using reference TRBV5-6 and TRBJ2-1 for the parts outside the CDR3, the full variable domain is DAGVTQSPTHLIKTRGQQVTLRCSPKSGHDTVSWYQQALGQGPQFIFQYYEEEERQRGNFPDRFSGHQFPNYSSELNVNALLLGDSALYLCASSATWAGEHNEQFFGPGTRLTVL.

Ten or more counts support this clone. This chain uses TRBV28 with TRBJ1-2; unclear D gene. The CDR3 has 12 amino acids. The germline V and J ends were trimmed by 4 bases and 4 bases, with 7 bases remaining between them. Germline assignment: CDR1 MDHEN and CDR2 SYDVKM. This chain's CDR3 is CASSYGSYGYTF. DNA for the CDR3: TGTGCCAGCAGTTACGGGAGCTATGGCTACACCTTC.

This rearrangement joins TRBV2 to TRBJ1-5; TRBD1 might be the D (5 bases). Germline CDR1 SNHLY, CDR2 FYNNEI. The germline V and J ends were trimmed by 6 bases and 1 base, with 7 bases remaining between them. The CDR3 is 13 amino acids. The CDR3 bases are TGTGCCAGCAGGGGGCAAAGCAATCAGCCCCAGCATTTT. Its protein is CASRGQSNQPQHF.

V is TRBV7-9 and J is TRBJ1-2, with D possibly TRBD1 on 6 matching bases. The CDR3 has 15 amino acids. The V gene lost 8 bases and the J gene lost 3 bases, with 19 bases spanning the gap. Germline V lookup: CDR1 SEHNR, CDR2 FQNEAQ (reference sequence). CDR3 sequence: CASPVKGGPYYGYTF. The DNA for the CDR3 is TGTGCCAGCCCAGTTAAGGGGGGGCCATACTATGGCTACACCTTC.

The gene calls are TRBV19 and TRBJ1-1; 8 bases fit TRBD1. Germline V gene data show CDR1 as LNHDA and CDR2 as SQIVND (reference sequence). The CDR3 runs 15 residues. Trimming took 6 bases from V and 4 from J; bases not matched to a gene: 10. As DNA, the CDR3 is TGTGCCAGTAGGCTTCAGGGGGCGAGCGGCACTGAAGCTTTCTTT. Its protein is CASRLQGASGTEAFF.

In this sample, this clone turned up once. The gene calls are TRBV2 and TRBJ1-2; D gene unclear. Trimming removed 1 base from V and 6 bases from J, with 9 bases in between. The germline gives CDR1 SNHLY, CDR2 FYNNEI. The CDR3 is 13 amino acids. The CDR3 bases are TGTGCCAGCAGTGAAGGGCGGCAGGATGGCTACACCTTC. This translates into CASSEGRQDGYTF.

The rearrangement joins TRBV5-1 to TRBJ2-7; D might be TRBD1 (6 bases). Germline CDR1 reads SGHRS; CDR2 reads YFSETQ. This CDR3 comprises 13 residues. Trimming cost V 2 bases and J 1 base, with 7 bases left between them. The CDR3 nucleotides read TGCGCCAGCAGCTTTGGACAGTCCTACGAGCAGTACTTC. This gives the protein CASSFGQSYEQYF.

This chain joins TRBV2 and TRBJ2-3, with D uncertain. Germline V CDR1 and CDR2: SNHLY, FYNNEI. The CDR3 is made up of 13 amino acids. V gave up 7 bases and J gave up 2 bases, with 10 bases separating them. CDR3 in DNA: TGTGCCAGCACCCCGACGAACACAGATACGCAGTATTTT. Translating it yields CASTPTNTDTQYF.

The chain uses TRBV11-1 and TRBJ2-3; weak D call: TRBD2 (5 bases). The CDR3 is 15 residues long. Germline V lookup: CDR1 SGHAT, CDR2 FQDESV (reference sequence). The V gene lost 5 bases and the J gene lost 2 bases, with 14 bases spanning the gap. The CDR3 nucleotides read TGTGCCAGCAGCGGTACGGACTTTTTCACAGATACGCAGTATTTT. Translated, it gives CASSGTDFFTDTQYF.

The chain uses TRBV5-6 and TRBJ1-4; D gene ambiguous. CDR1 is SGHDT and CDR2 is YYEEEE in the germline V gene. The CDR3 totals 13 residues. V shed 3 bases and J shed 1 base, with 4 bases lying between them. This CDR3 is CASSWGTNEKLFF. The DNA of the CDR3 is TGTGCCAGCAGCTGGGGAACTAATGAAAAACTGTTTTTT.

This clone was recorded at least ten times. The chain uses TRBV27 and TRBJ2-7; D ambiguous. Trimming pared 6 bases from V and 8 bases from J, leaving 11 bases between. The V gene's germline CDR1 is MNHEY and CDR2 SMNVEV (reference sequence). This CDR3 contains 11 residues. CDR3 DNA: TGTGCCAGCAGCGACCTCGGGCAGCAGTACTTC. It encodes CASSDLGQQYF.

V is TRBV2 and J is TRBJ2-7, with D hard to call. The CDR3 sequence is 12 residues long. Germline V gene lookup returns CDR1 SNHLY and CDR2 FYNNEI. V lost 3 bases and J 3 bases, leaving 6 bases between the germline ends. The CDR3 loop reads CASSDLFYEQYF. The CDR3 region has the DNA TGTGCCAGCAGTGACCTTTTCTACGAGCAGTACTTC.

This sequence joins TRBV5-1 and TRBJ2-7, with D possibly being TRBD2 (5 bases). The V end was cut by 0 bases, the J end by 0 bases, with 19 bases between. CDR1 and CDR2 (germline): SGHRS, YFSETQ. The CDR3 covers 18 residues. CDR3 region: CASSLAISWELSSYEQYF. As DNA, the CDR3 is TGCGCCAGCAGCTTGGCTATTTCGTGGGAGCTCAGCTCCTACGAGCAGTACTTC. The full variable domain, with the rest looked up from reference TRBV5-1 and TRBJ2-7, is KAGVTQTPRYLIKTRGQQVTLSCSPISGHRSVSWYQQTPGQGLQFLFEYFSETQRNKGNFPGRFSGRQFSNSRSEMNVSTLELGDSALYLCASSLAISWELSSYEQYFGPGTRLTVT.

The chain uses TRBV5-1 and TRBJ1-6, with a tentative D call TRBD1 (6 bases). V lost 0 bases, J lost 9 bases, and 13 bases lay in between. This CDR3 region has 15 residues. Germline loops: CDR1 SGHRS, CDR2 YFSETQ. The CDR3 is CASSLGQVLVSPLHF. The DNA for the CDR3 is TGCGCCAGCAGCTTGGGACAGGTTCTGGTTTCACCCCTCCACTTT.

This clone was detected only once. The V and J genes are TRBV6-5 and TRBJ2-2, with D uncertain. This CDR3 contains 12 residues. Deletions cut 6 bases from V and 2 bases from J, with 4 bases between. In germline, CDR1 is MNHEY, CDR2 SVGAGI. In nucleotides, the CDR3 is TGTGCCAGCAGCCTTAACACCGGGGAGCTGTTTTTT. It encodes CASSLNTGELFF.

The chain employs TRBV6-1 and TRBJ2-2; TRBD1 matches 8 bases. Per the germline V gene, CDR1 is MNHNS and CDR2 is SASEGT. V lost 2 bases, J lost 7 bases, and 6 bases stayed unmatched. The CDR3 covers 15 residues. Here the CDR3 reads CASSESAGGGGELFF. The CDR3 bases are TGTGCCAGCAGTGAAAGTGCAGGGGGCGGCGGGGAGCTGTTTTTT.

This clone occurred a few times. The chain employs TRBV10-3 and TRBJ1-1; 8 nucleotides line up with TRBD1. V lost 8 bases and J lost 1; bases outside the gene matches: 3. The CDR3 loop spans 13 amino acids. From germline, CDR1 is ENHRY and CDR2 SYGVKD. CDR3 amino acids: CAIQGAGNTEAFF. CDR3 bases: TGTGCCATCCAGGGGGCGGGGAACACTGAAGCTTTCTTT.

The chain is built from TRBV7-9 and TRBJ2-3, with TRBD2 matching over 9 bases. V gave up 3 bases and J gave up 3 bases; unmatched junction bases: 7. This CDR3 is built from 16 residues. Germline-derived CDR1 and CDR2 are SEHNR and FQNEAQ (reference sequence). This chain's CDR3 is CASSLPAGGVTDTQYF. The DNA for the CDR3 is TGTGCCAGCAGCTTGCCCGCGGGGGGGGTTACAGATACGCAGTATTTT.